Given below is one T cell receptor beta chain in context. The clone's antigen remains unknown. There are no base qualities to consult, and no much larger clone falls within one base. The sample is drawn from a study of CD8 T cells in Susac syndrome (dated by TCRdb to between 2018 and 2020). About the full investigation: Whether CD8+ T cell activation and differentiation in Susac syndrome was antigen driven was tested using repertoire sequencing. What the study reported, not specific to this receptor: The TCR sequencing and HLA analysis was acknowledged to have included a relatively small number of individuals.

High-throughput TCR beta sequencing profiled peripheral blood CD8+ and CD4+ T cells from healthy donors, Susac syndrome patients and multiple sclerosis patients. The multiple sclerosis controls were treatment-naive patients who had stable or active relapsing-remitting disease and met the revised McDonald criteria. CD8+ TEMRA cells were enriched by FACS, while bulk CD8+ and CD4+ T cells were purified by magnetic negative isolation. Blood was drawn into EDTA tubes, processed within 24 hours, and PBMCs were isolated by density gradient centrifugation. PBMCs destined for TCR sequencing were cryopreserved in liquid nitrogen and later thawed in a 37 °C water bath. Purity of sorted or isolated CD4+, CD8+ and CD8+ TEMRA cells was at least 90%. Trimming at the junction amounts to 5 bases on V and 1 base on J, and the germline ends lie 8 bases apart. Taken from cysteine to phenylalanine, the CDR3 has 12 residues. The CDR3 DNA has 36 bases and is translated from base 1. Per the germline V gene, SQVTM is the CDR1 and ANQGSEA is the CDR2.

RNA was extracted with the RNeasy kit and about 0.5 to 1 ug was reverse transcribed using random hexamers. The immunoSEQ multiplex PCR assay, covering 54 Vbeta and 13 Jbeta segments, was used to amplify TCR beta CDR3 regions. To correct PCR amplification bias, a synthetic template baseline was used for both primer optimization and computational correction. The study's processing was this. Reads were assigned to V, D and J genes according to IMGT and analyzed in immunoSEQ Analyzer, with only productive sequences retained. To calculate clonality, Shannon entropy was normalized by log2 of the number of productive unique sequences and then subtracted from one. Public and private clones were assessed among the 100 most prevalent clones of each patient and control. Clones were defined as Susac-specific if absent from the healthy and MS cohorts, from 1052 published viral clones and from other ImmuneACCESS disease sequences. Starting from the raw public reads, TCRdb applied fastp trimming at Q25, assembled clones with MiXCR and retained in-frame beta chains. Rows merge per CDR3 protein into single entries with the most common DNA and genes. TCRdb, not the authors, supplied the V and J calls. The sample table shows approximately 180,000 distinct CDR3 sequences, and around 95% are seen once. Approximately 0.1% of the sample is taken by the ten largest.

This chain joins TRBV29-1 to TRBJ1-1; no D gene is confidently identified. The sequencing sample was made of CD4+ T cells from PBMCs. This TCR derives from a human donor with multiple sclerosis. The CDR3 region has the sequence CSVQLSNTEAFF. The nucleotides read TGCAGCGTTCAGCTCTCGAACACTGAAGCTTTCTTT.